The rows below give T cell receptor beta chains drawn from one sample of a study of T cells in Graves' hyperthyroidism and ophthalmopathy. Using its own MiXCR run on the multiplex PCR reads, TCRdb lists one record per CDR3 protein. The profile shows 550,000 to 850,000 distinct CDR3 sequences, around a sixth of them singletons. Material for sequencing was blood. All receptors come from a woman between 45 and 60 years old with Graves' hyperthyroidism that later progressed to Graves' ophthalmopathy. Both conserved end residues are part of each CDR3. A D gene is named only where the DNA matches it firmly. Size is stated for part of the rows, as once, few or many counts, or as a class when the clone is expanded.

J	D	V	size	DNA	CDR3
TRBJ2-1	TRBD2	TRBV11-3	many	TGTGCCAGCAGCCCGAAGGGCGGGGGGAGCTCCTACAATGAGCAGTTCTTC	CASSPKGGGSSYNEQFF
TRBJ1-4	TRBD1	TRBV4-2	few	TGTGCCAGCAGCCGAGACAGGGGTGGCAATGAAAAACTGTTTTTT	CASSRDRGGNEKLFF
TRBJ2-1	NA	TRBV7-2	NA	TGTGCCAGCAGCTTGGAGGGGGCGGGCTACAATGAGCAGTTCTTC	CASSLEGAGYNEQFF
TRBJ2-5	NA	TRBV29-1	NA	TGCAGCGTTGAACCGGGGAATACCCAGTACTTC	CSVEPGNTQYF
TRBJ1-1	TRBD1	TRBV11-3	many	TGTGCCAGCAGTTTACAGGGGAGCACTGAAGCTTTCTTT	CASSLQGSTEAFF
TRBJ1-1	TRBD1	TRBV14	NA	TGTGCCAGCAGCCCTGCGGGACAGGGGGCTTCGGTTACTGAAGCTTTCTTT	CASSPAGQGASVTEAFF
TRBJ2-1	TRBD1	TRBV30	few	TGTGCCTGGAGACCAACAGGGGGCTCTCCGTTCTTC	CAWRPTGGSPFF
TRBJ2-3	NA	TRBV11-2	many	TGTGCCAGCAGCTTAGTGGAACCTGGGGGCACAGATACGCAGTATTTT	CASSLVEPGGTDTQYF
TRBJ2-5	NA	TRBV20-1	many	TGCAGTGCTATAAATAGGGGATCAGCGCGCGGGACCCAGTACTTC	CSAINRGSARGTQYF
TRBJ2-1	TRBD1	TRBV5-1	many	TGCGCCAGCAGCTTGGTGACCGGACAGGGGGCTTGGGATGAGCAGTTCTTC	CASSLVTGQGAWDEQFF
TRBJ1-3	NA	TRBV29-1	NA	TGCAGCGTTGAAAGAGACTCTGGAAACACCATATATTTT	CSVERDSGNTIYF
TRBJ1-6	TRBD1	TRBV30	many	TGTGCCTGGAGTGTACGAGCAGGGGGCGCACATTCACCCCTCCACTTT	CAWSVRAGGAHSPLHF
TRBJ2-3	NA	TRBV27	NA	TGTGCCAGCAGTTTATCAGTGTCCGGGACAACAGATACGCAGTATTTT	CASSLSVSGTTDTQYF
TRBJ2-2	TRBD2	TRBV7-6	many	TGTGCCAGCAGCTACCTCCTAGCGGGGGGAGTCGGGGAGCTGTTTTTT	CASSYLLAGGVGELFF